The 30 T cell receptor beta chains in this list originate from one sample, sequenced in a study of beta chain features in type 1 diabetes. Study-level points and caveats: TCRB CDR3 length was moderately but significantly reduced in all four CD4+ subsets of Type 1 diabetes patients.

Expressed TCRB transcripts were sequenced because the entire RNA isolate underwent reverse transcription. The assay was immunoSEQ multiplex PCR, and TCRdb's table has in-frame clones only and misses some. The data show 250,000 to 300,000 clones, with about 23% seen just once and over 0.01% held by the top ten. These receptors lack a known antigen. The sequencing input was naive CD4+ T cells from blood. These receptors all stem from a woman between 25 and 40 years old with type 1 diabetes.

In its sample, this clone was seen a few times. The J gene is TRBJ2-1, the V gene TRBV28; possible D gene TRBD2, 6 bases. The CDR3 has 13 residues. The V gene lost 7 bases and the J gene lost 5 bases, with 12 bases spanning the gap. Germline CDR1 reads MDHEN; CDR2 reads SYDVKM. CDR3 amino acids: CASNTGAHNEQFF. The CDR3 DNA is TGTGCCAGCAATACGGGAGCTCACAATGAGCAGTTCTTC.

This clone occurred a few times. The chain joins TRBV6-5 to TRBJ2-3, with a possible D match to TRBD1 (6 bases). V shed 2 bases and J shed 4 bases, with 10 bases lying between them. Germline loops: CDR1 MNHEY, CDR2 SVGAGI. The CDR3 loop spans 14 amino acids. The CDR3 reads CASSYTSGADTQYF. The CDR3 DNA is TGTGCCAGCAGTTACACCTCAGGGGCAGATACGCAGTATTTT.

The V and J genes are TRBV9 and TRBJ1-2; 11 bases match TRBD1. CDR1 and CDR2 (germline): SGDLS, YYNGEE. V shed 4 bases and J 8 bases; nucleotides not matched to a gene: 7. CDR3 size: 14 residues. CDR3 loop: CASSPDRGLGGYTF. CDR3 nucleotides: TGTGCCAGCAGCCCGGACAGGGGGCTGGGGGGCTACACCTTC.

The chain couples TRBV28 to TRBJ1-1, with 7 positions matching TRBD1. The CDR3 totals 14 residues. Germline CDR1 and CDR2: MDHEN and SYDVKM. After removal of 3 bases from V and 7 bases from J, the junction contained 8 bases not matched to a gene. CDR3 sequence (DNA): TGTGCCAGCAGTTTGACGAGGCGGGACAGTGAAGCTTTCTTT. Residues: CASSLTRRDSEAFF.

In its sample, this clone was seen a few times. The rearrangement joins TRBV7-3 to TRBJ2-2; 7 bases fit TRBD2. V trimming: 5 bases; J trimming: 7 bases; junction bases outside the gene matches: 10. Germline loops: CDR1 SGHTA, CDR2 FQGTGA. The CDR3 is 15 amino acids. The chain's CDR3 is CASSRGGGSIGELFF. The DNA for the CDR3 is TGTGCCAGCAGCCGTGGGGGGGGATCAATCGGGGAGCTGTTTTTT.

The sample holds a few counts of this clone. The chain carries TRBV4-1 and TRBJ1-1; TRBD1 aligns across 7 bases. The CDR3 length is 14 residues. The V gene end was trimmed by 1 base and the J gene end by 6 bases; junction bases not matched to a gene: 5. The germline V gene has CDR1 MGHRA and CDR2 YSYEKL. The CDR3: CASSQGNRGPEAFF. CDR3 coding DNA: TGCGCCAGCAGCCAAGGAAACAGGGGACCTGAAGCTTTCTTT.

The rearrangement links TRBV4-2 to TRBJ2-1; the D gene is possibly TRBD2 (6 bases). CDR1 LGHNA and CDR2 YNFKEQ come from the germline V gene. CDR3 size: 13 residues. V was trimmed by 3 bases and J by 10 bases, leaving 13 bases between them. The CDR3 here is CASSQGTVTEQFF. CDR3 nucleotide sequence: TGTGCCAGCAGCCAGGGGACTGTGACCGAGCAGTTCTTC.

The gene calls are TRBV30 and TRBJ2-7; 7 nucleotides align to TRBD2. The germline gives CDR1 GTSNPN, CDR2 SVGIG (reference sequence). V was pared by 4 bases and J by 3 bases, with 9 bases of the junction left unmatched. This CDR3 is 14 amino acids long. The CDR3 is CAWTGGSSLYEQYF. The CDR3, as DNA: TGTGCCTGGACTGGCGGGAGCTCCCTCTACGAGCAGTACTTC.

This clone was found a few times. CDR3 sequence (DNA): TGTGCCAGCAGCTTATCCAGGGAAAACATTCAGTACTTC. Amino acids: CASSLSRENIQYF. The V and J genes are TRBV11-2 and TRBJ2-4; D possibly corresponds to TRBD1 (5 bases). Trimming removed 2 bases at V and 5 bases at J, with 7 bases between. The CDR3 covers 13 residues. From germline, CDR1 is SGHAT and CDR2 FQNNGV.

The chain carries TRBV13 and TRBJ2-1, with D possibly TRBD2 on 6 matching bases. Germline V gene sequence: CDR1 PRHDT, CDR2 FYEKMQ (reference sequence). The length of the CDR3 is 14 residues. The V and J ends lost 5 bases and 1 base respectively, with 9 bases between them. CDR3 residues: CASSGGSSYNEQFF. The CDR3 DNA follows: TGTGCCAGCAGCGGGGGGAGTTCCTACAATGAGCAGTTCTTC. The full variable domain, completed using reference TRBV13 and TRBJ2-1, is AAGVIQSPRHLIKEKRETATLKCYPIPRHDTVYWYQQGPGQDPQFLISFYEKMQSDKGSIPDRFSAQQFSDYHSELNMSSLELGDSALYFCASSGGSSYNEQFFGPGTRLTVL.

This chain joins TRBV15 and TRBJ2-1; D might be TRBD2 (5 bases). The CDR3 is 14 residues long. The ends were cut back, 0 bases at V and 3 bases at J, with 6 bases in the middle. CDR1 is LNHNV, CDR2 YYDKDF, per germline (reference sequence). CDR3 sequence (DNA): TGTGCCACCAGCAGAGACGGGAACTACAATGAGCAGTTCTTC. Translation gives CATSRDGNYNEQFF.

The chain carries TRBV5-1 and TRBJ2-1, with 8 bases matching TRBD1. Unmatched junction bases numbered 10, after V lost 0 bases and J lost 8 bases. Germline V gene data show CDR1 as SGHRS and CDR2 as YFSETQ. This CDR3 region has 16 residues. CDR3 DNA sequence: TGCGCCAGCAGCTTGGCCCCAGGACAGGGTAAATATGAGCAGTTCTTC. It translates to CASSLAPGQGKYEQFF.

The chain is built from TRBV7-3 and TRBJ2-7; D is uncertain. V lost 5 bases and J lost 4, with 9 bases in between. CDR3 size: 12 residues. The germline gives CDR1 SGHTA, CDR2 FQGTGA. The CDR3 spells CASSKTRYEQYF. CDR3 bases: TGTGCCAGCAGCAAAACACGATACGAGCAGTACTTC.

This clone was seen only a few times. V is TRBV5-1 and J is TRBJ2-2; 10 nucleotides match TRBD2. The germline V gene has CDR1 SGHRS and CDR2 YFSETQ. There are 16 residues in the CDR3. Trimming at V came to 2 bases and at J to 3 bases, leaving 4 bases not matched to a gene. This CDR3 is CASSFSAGGDTGELFF. CDR3 in DNA: TGCGCCAGCAGCTTTTCAGCGGGAGGGGACACCGGGGAGCTGTTTTTT.

The chain has TRBV30 and TRBJ1-5; 8 bases are shared with TRBD1. V lost 3 bases, J lost 6 bases, and 10 bases stayed unmatched. The length of the CDR3 is 15 residues. Germline V gene data show CDR1 as GTSNPN and CDR2 as SVGIG (reference sequence). The DNA of the CDR3 is TGTGCCTGGAGGGCCGGACAGGGAGGATCTCAGCCCCAGCATTTT. This translates into CAWRAGQGGSQPQHF. Filled out from reference TRBV30 and TRBJ1-5, the complete variable domain reads SQTIHQWPATLVQPVGSPLSLECTVEGTSNPNLYWYRQAAGRGLQLLFYSVGIGQISSEVPQNLSASRPQDRQFILSSKKLLLSDSGFYLCAWRAGQGGSQPQHFGDGTRLSIL.

This clone occurred a few times. CDR3 in DNA: TGCGCCAGCAGCATCAGGGGCAGCTCCTACGAGCAGTACTTC. The encoded protein is CASSIRGSSYEQYF. V gene TRBV5-1 combines with J gene TRBJ2-7; D possibly corresponds to TRBD1 (6 bases). Germline assignment: CDR1 SGHRS and CDR2 YFSETQ. The CDR3 runs 14 residues. The germline V and J ends were trimmed by 4 bases and 0 bases, with 11 bases remaining between them.

The chain joins TRBV9 to TRBJ2-7, with TRBD2 matching over 7 bases. The germline gives CDR1 SGDLS, CDR2 YYNGEE. The CDR3 runs to 16 residues. V lost 0 bases, J lost 2 bases, and 8 bases stayed unmatched. The CDR3 DNA reads as TGTGCCAGCAGCGTAGGGGCGGGAGATACCGCCTACGAGCAGTACTTC. Protein: CASSVGAGDTAYEQYF.

V is TRBV5-1 and J is TRBJ2-3; 13 bases line up with TRBD2. The V and J ends lost 4 bases and 0 bases, in that order; junction bases with no gene match: 5. Germline CDR1 SGHRS, CDR2 YFSETQ. The CDR3 loop spans 17 amino acids. The CDR3: CASSTGTSGVSTDTQYF. CDR3 DNA sequence: TGCGCCAGCAGCACCGGGACTAGCGGGGTTAGCACAGATACGCAGTATTTT.

The rearrangement joins TRBV20-1 to TRBJ2-7, with D possibly matching TRBD2 (5 bases). V lost 3 bases and J lost 5, with 8 bases in between. Germline CDR1 reads DFQATT; CDR2 reads SNEGSKA (reference sequence). The CDR3 consists of 11 residues. Written as DNA, the CDR3 is TGCAGTGCTAGCGTCGGGGACGAGCAGTACTTC. It yields the protein CSASVGDEQYF.

This clone came up a few times. The V call is TRBV20-1, the J call TRBJ2-7; D unclear. The germline CDR1 and CDR2 sequences are DFQATT and SNEGSKA (reference sequence). CDR3 size: 11 residues. Trimming took off 6 bases at V and 2 bases at J, with 8 bases between the two ends. CDR3 DNA: TGCAGTGCCCTAAAGACCTACGAGCAGTACTTC. Protein: CSALKTYEQYF.

This clone was picked up one time. The V and J genes are TRBV4-1 and TRBJ2-6, with 12 bases matching TRBD1. The junction had 7 bases not matched to a gene; V was cut back by 4 bases and J by 3 bases. The CDR3 spans 18 residues. Germline lookup yields CDR1 MGHRA and CDR2 YSYEKL. CDR3 sequence: CASSPQGTGGGGANVLTF. Here the CDR3 DNA reads TGCGCCAGCAGCCCACAAGGGACAGGGGGCGGTGGGGCCAACGTCCTGACTTTC.

The rearrangement links TRBV25-1 to TRBJ1-5; 11 positions match TRBD1. In germline, CDR1 is MGHDK, CDR2 SYGVNS. The CDR3 loop spans 13 amino acids. Unmatched junction bases numbered 2, after V lost 6 bases and J lost 7 bases. The CDR3 here is CASRGTGGQPQHF. CDR3 in DNA: TGTGCCAGCAGGGGGACAGGGGGGCAGCCCCAGCATTTT.

This clone came up a few times. This chain uses TRBV29-1 with TRBJ2-7; the match to TRBD2 covers 11 bases. V was pared by 7 bases and J by 2 bases, with 13 bases of the junction left unmatched. The CDR3 runs to 16 residues. The germline V gene has CDR1 SQVTM and CDR2 ANQGSEA. The CDR3 region has the DNA TGCAGCGCCTACCTTCTAGCGGGAGGACCACCCTACGAGCAGTACTTC. Protein product: CSAYLLAGGPPYEQYF.

The chain is built from TRBV4-1 and TRBJ2-7; TRBD2 agrees at 9 bases. The V gene end was trimmed by 1 base and the J gene end by 5 bases; junction bases not matched to a gene: 15. The CDR3 totals 18 residues. Germline CDR1 reads MGHRA; CDR2 reads YSYEKL. The CDR3 DNA follows: TGCGCCAGCAGCCAAGGCAGATTAGCGGGAGTAAGTGAAGACGAGCAGTACTTC. Residues: CASSQGRLAGVSEDEQYF.

This rearrangement joins TRBV10-3 to TRBJ2-2, with 14 bases lining up with TRBD2. V lost 2 bases to trimming and J lost 2 bases; unmatched junction nucleotides: 7. Germline V gene sequence: CDR1 ENHRY, CDR2 SYGVKD. The CDR3 spans 19 residues. CDR3 in amino acids: CAISETPGLAGVNTGELFF. Written as DNA, the CDR3 is TGTGCCATCAGTGAGACCCCGGGACTAGCGGGAGTTAACACCGGGGAGCTGTTTTTT.

J is TRBJ2-3 and V is TRBV30; 7 bases are a match to TRBD2. The ends lost 0 bases at V and 1 base at J; junction bases unmatched: 7. CDR1 and CDR2 (germline): GTSNPN, SVGIG (reference sequence). This CDR3 spans 16 amino acids. The CDR3 loop reads CAWSVTPLAGTDTQYF. The CDR3 region has the DNA TGTGCCTGGAGTGTGACGCCTCTAGCGGGCACAGATACGCAGTATTTT.

This clone has a handful of counts. This chain joins TRBV19 and TRBJ2-1; 10 bases agree with TRBD2. Germline lookup yields CDR1 LNHDA and CDR2 SQIVND (reference sequence). CDR3 size: 14 residues. Trimming at V came to 7 bases and at J to 7 bases, leaving 7 bases not matched to a gene. Here the CDR3 reads CASIRTSGGNEQFF. The CDR3, as DNA: TGTGCCAGTATTAGGACTAGCGGAGGAAATGAGCAGTTCTTC.

This clone has a handful of counts. The chain carries TRBV5-4 and TRBJ2-3; 14 bases are shared with TRBD2. The CDR3 totals 15 residues. Unmatched junction bases numbered 3, after V lost 4 bases and J lost 5 bases. CDR1 and CDR2 (germline): SGHNT, YYREEE (reference sequence). The CDR3 bases are TGTGCCAGCAGCGCTGGACTAGCGGGAGGAGATACGCAGTATTTT. Translating gives CASSAGLAGGDTQYF.

The rearrangement uses TRBV5-1 and TRBJ2-7, with D hard to call. Per the germline V gene, CDR1 is SGHRS and CDR2 is YFSETQ. V gave up 4 bases and J gave up 2 bases, with 7 bases separating them. The CDR3 covers 12 residues. The DNA of the CDR3 is TGCGCCAGCAGCATCGAGCCCTACGAGCAGTACTTC. This encodes CASSIEPYEQYF.

This clone has more than one count but fewer than ten. The chain links TRBV19 to TRBJ1-5; 11 nucleotides agree with TRBD1. Looked up from germline, CDR1 is LNHDA and CDR2 is SQIVND (reference sequence). The CDR3 is made up of 17 amino acids. V shed 5 bases and J 9 bases; nucleotides not matched to a gene: 15. CDR3 sequence: CASSRYGGTGGDRPQHF. CDR3 bases: TGTGCCAGTAGTCGATACGGCGGGACAGGGGGAGATCGGCCCCAGCATTTT. The complete variable domain, with remaining parts taken from reference TRBV19 and TRBJ1-5, reads DGGITQSPKYLFRKEGQNVTLSCEQNLNHDAMYWYRQDPGQGLRLIYYSQIVNDFQKGDIAEGYSVSREKKESFPLTVTSAQKNPTAFYLCASSRYGGTGGDRPQHFGDGTRLSIL.